The 10 T cell receptor beta chains given below trace back to one sample, sequenced in a study of T cell responses to AZD1222 COVID-19 vaccine. The protocol was immunoSEQ multiplex PCR, while the TCRdb copy is restricted to in-frame clones and leaves out a portion. This table has fewer than 110,000 clones, 75% to 95% appearing once. The starting material was peripheral blood, obtained on day 0 of AZD1222 vaccination. All receptors derive from an adult in good health.

V is TRBV7-2 and J is TRBJ2-3; possible D gene TRBD2, 5 bases. CDR1 and CDR2 (germline): SGHTA, FQGNSA. CDR3 length equals 15 residues. Trimming shortened V by 3 bases and J by 2 bases, and 12 bases separated the two germline ends. CDR3 bases: TGTGCCAGCAGCTTCCGGGATTACCCCACAGATACGCAGTATTTT. The encoded protein is CASSFRDYPTDTQYF.

The chain links TRBV14 to TRBJ2-7; D remains unclear. This CDR3 region has 13 residues. CDR1 is SGHDN, CDR2 FVKESK, per germline. Trimming removed 4 bases at V and 5 bases at J, with 12 bases between. CDR3 loop: CASSPQDVDEQYF. The CDR3 region has the DNA TGTGCCAGCAGCCCCCAGGACGTGGACGAGCAGTACTTC.

The rearrangement links TRBV6-6 to TRBJ2-7; 9 bases are a match to TRBD2. V shed 4 bases, J shed 5 bases, and the junction held 12 bases outside the gene matches. The CDR3 runs 16 residues. The germline CDR1 and CDR2 sequences are MNHNY and SVGAGI (reference sequence). The CDR3 DNA reads as TGTGCCAGCAGTTTCGGGGTAGCGGGAGTCCCCCACGAGCAGTACTTC. Protein sequence: CASSFGVAGVPHEQYF.

The rearrangement joins TRBV28 to TRBJ1-5; TRBD1 matches at 8 bases. With 7 bases clipped from V and 2 bases from J, the junction kept 4 bases outside the gene matches. This CDR3 is 14 amino acids long. Germline V lookup: CDR1 MDHEN, CDR2 SYDVKM. The chain's CDR3 is CASTLGQGNQPQHF. CDR3 sequence (DNA): TGTGCCAGCACCTTGGGACAGGGCAATCAGCCCCAGCATTTT.

This chain links TRBV25-1 with TRBJ2-1; unclear D gene. The CDR3 extends over 13 amino acids. Per germline, CDR1 MGHDK and CDR2 SYGVNS. V dropped 3 bases and J dropped 8 bases, with 11 bases sitting between them. The CDR3 DNA reads TGTGCCAGCAGTGAGCCTGGCCTCCATGAGCAGTTCTTC. It codes for CASSEPGLHEQFF.

V gene TRBV3-1 (or the pseudogene TRBV3-2) combines with J gene TRBJ2-7; D may be TRBD1 (5 bases). This CDR3 region has 14 residues. The germline V gene has CDR1 LGHDT and CDR2 YNNKEL (reference sequence). The V gene lost 0 bases and the J gene lost 5 bases, with 11 bases spanning the gap. CDR3: CASSQDKGADEQYF. Written as DNA, the CDR3 is TGTGCCAGCAGCCAAGATAAAGGGGCGGACGAGCAGTACTTC.

The chain employs TRBV6-4 and TRBJ1-1; D uncertain. Trimming stripped 7 bases from V and 3 bases from J, with 15 bases between. The CDR3 sequence is 14 residues long. From germline, CDR1 is MRHNA and CDR2 SNTAGT. CDR3 coding DNA: TGTGCCAGCAACCAGTGTAGAAGGGACACTGAAGCTTTCTTT. Its translation: CASNQCRRDTEAFF.

The chain is built from TRBV5-4 and TRBJ2-7; 8 nucleotides match TRBD2. The V gene's germline CDR1 is SGHNT and CDR2 YYREEE (reference sequence). This CDR3 comprises 15 residues. The V segment lost 4 bases and the J segment 2 bases; nucleotides outside the gene matches: 8. The CDR3 sequence is CASSTSVAGTYEQYF. The CDR3 bases are TGTGCCAGCAGCACCTCGGTAGCGGGAACCTACGAGCAGTACTTC. Full variable domain (outside the CDR3, taken from reference TRBV5-4 and TRBJ2-7): ETGVTQSPTHLIKTRGQQVTLRCSSQSGHNTVSWYQQALGQGPQFIFQYYREEENGRGNFPPRFSGLQFPNYSSELNVNALELDDSALYLCASSTSVAGTYEQYFGPGTRLTVT.

This clone was seen more than once but under ten times. The chain couples TRBV7-9 to TRBJ1-2; 8 bases agree with TRBD1. V shed 6 bases and J 4 bases; nucleotides not matched to a gene: 1. The germline gives CDR1 SEHNR, CDR2 FQNEAQ (reference sequence). The length of the CDR3 is 12 residues. The CDR3 bases are TGTGCCAGCAGTGGACAGGGCTATGGCTACACCTTC. As protein: CASSGQGYGYTF.

The chain recombines TRBV7-2 with TRBJ1-3; 10 nucleotides agree with TRBD1. The CDR3 spans 16 residues. The J segment lost 4 bases and the V segment lost 5 bases, leaving 8 bases of the junction unmatched. The germline gives CDR1 SGHTA, CDR2 FQGNSA. The CDR3 here is CASSAPTGGKGNTIYF. The CDR3 DNA is TGTGCCAGCAGCGCACCGACAGGGGGCAAGGGAAACACCATATATTTT.